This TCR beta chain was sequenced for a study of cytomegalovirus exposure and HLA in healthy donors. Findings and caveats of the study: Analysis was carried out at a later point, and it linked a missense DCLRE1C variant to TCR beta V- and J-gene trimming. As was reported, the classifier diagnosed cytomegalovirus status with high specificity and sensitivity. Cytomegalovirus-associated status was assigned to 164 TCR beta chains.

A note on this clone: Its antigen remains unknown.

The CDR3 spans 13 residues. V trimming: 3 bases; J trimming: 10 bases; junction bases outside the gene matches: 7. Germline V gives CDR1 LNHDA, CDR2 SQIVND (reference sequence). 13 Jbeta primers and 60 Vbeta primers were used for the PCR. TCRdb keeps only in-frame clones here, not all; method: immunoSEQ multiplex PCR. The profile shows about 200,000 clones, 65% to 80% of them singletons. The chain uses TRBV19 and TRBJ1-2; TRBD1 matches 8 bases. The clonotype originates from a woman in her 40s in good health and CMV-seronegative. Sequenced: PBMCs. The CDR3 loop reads CASSIGDRSFYTF. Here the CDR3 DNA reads TGTGCCAGTAGTATTGGGGACAGGTCGTTCTACACCTTC.